This entry is about one T cell receptor beta chain. The antigen is unknown. This record belongs to a study of untreated major depressive disorder. Study outcomes and limitations: Compared with controls, depressed patients showed more TRBV05-01 (Vbeta 5.1) usage in CD4+ T cells.

The V gene lost 4 bases and the J gene lost 4 bases, with 21 bases spanning the gap. From germline, CDR1 is ENHRY and CDR2 SYGVKD. This CDR3 region has 17 residues. Only in-frame clones appear in the TCRdb table, and some are missing; sequencing was by immunoSEQ multiplex PCR. Among 25,000 to 30,000 clones listed, approximately 91% were seen once. Sequenced material: CD4+ T cells from PBMCs. This chain links TRBV10-3 with TRBJ2-3; D may match TRBD1 or TRBD2 (5 bases each). This sequence originates from a woman aged 25 to 45 with major depressive disorder. CDR3 region: CAISVTSGQGKSDTQYF. The DNA for the CDR3 is TGTGCCATCAGTGTCACTTCGGGGCAGGGAAAATCAGATACGCAGTATTTT.